The clone carrying this T cell receptor beta chain was seen a few times. This sample is part of a study of blood T cell repertoires in COVID-19. Study-level information: From the United States, Italy and Spain came samples of acute and convalescent COVID-19.

As processed by the authors: The assay estimated nucleated cells by amplifying reference gene primers. The table came from immunoSEQ multiplex PCR; TCRdb's copy has only in-frame clones and leaves some out. Clone size and V and J calls were adopted from that table, with D and trimming inferred from the DNA. The sample holds more than 95,000 clones, 75% to 85% seen once. This CDR3 spans 14 amino acids. Germline CDR1 reads SGHRS; CDR2 reads YFSETQ. The ends were cut back, 2 bases at V and 3 bases at J, with 11 bases in the middle. The chain couples TRBV5-1 to TRBJ1-1; D unresolved. The sample comprised peripheral blood. The origin of this receptor is a man aged 60-69 years with acute or convalescent COVID-19. The CDR3 DNA reads TGCGCCAGCAGCTTCGGAGAGTACCACACTGAAGCTTTCTTT. Translated, it gives CASSFGEYHTEAFF.